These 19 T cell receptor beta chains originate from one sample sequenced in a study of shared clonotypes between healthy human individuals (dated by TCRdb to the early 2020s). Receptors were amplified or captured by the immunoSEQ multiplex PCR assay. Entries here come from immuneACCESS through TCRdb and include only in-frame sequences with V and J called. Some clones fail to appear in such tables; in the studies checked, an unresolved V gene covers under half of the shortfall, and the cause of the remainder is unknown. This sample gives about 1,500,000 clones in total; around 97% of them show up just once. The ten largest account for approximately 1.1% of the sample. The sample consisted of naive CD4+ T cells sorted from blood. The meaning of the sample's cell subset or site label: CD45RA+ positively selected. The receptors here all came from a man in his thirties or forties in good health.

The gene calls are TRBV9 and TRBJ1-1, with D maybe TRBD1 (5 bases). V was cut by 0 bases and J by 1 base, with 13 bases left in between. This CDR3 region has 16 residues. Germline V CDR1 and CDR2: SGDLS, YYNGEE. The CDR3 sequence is CASSVGYRGPNTEAFF. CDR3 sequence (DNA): TGTGCCAGCAGCGTAGGCTATAGGGGACCGAACACTGAAGCTTTCTTT.

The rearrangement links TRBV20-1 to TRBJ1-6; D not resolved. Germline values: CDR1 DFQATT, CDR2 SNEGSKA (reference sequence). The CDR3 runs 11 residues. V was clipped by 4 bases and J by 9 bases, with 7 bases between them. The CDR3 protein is CSATFASPLHF. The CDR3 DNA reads TGCAGTGCTACCTTCGCTTCACCCCTCCACTTT.

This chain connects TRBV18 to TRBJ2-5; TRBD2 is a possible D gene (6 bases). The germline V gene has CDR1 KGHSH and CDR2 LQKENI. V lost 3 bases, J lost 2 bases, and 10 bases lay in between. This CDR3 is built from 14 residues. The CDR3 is CASSPYGTQETQYF. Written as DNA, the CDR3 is TGTGCCAGCTCACCGTACGGGACTCAAGAGACCCAGTACTTC.

The CDR3 here is CASSLSGATYGYTF. In DNA form, the CDR3 reads TGTGCCAGCAGTTTATCGGGGGCTACCTATGGCTACACCTTC. The chain combines TRBV28 with TRBJ1-2, with D maybe TRBD1 (6 bases). V was pared by 1 base and J by 4 bases, with 10 bases between. Germline V gives CDR1 MDHEN, CDR2 SYDVKM. CDR3 length: 14 residues.

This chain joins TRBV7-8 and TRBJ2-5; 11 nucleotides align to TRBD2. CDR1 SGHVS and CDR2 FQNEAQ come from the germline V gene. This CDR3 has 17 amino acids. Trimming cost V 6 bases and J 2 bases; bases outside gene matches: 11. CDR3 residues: CASSLGGLAGLQETQYF. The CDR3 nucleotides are TGTGCCAGCAGTCTAGGAGGACTAGCGGGTCTACAAGAGACCCAGTACTTC.

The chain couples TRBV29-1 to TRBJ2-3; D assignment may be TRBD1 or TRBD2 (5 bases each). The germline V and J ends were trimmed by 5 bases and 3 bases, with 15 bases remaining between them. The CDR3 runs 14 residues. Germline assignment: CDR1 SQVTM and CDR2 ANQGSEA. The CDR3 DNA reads TGCAGCGTTATTAATGGGGGAAGGACAGATACGCAGTATTTT. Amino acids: CSVINGGRTDTQYF.

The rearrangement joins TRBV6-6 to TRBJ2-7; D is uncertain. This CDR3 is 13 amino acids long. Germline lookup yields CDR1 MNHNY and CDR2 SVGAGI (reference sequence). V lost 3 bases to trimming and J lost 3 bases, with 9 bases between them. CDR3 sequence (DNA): TGTGCCAGCAGTTATAACACGGTCTACGAGCAGTACTTC. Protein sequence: CASSYNTVYEQYF.

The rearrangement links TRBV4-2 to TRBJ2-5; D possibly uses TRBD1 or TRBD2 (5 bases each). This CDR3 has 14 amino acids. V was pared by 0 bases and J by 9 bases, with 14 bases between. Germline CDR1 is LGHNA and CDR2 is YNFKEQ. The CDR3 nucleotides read TGTGCCAGCAGCCAAGAGGGGGACGCCAACGCCCAGTACTTC. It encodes CASSQEGDANAQYF.

The CDR3 coding sequence is TGTGCCAGCAGTTTTAGGGCAGAATCACGGGGCTACACCTTC. Translating gives CASSFRAESRGYTF. The rearrangement links TRBV27 to TRBJ1-2; D is unresolved. V lost 3 bases to trimming and J lost 8 bases, with 16 bases between them. CDR1 and CDR2 (germline): MNHEY, SMNVEV (reference sequence). The CDR3 spans 14 residues.

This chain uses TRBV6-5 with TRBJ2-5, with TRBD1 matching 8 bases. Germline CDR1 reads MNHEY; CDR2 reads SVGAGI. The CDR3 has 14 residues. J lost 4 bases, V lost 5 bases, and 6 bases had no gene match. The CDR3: CASSPPDRGETQYF. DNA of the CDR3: TGTGCCAGCAGTCCACCCGACAGGGGAGAGACCCAGTACTTC.

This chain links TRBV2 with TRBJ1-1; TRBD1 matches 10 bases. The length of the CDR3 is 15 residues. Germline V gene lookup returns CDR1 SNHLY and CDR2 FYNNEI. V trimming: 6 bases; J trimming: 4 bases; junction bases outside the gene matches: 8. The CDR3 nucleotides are TGTGCCAGCAGGGACAGGGGGGGGAGGAGCACTGAAGCTTTCTTT. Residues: CASRDRGGRSTEAFF.

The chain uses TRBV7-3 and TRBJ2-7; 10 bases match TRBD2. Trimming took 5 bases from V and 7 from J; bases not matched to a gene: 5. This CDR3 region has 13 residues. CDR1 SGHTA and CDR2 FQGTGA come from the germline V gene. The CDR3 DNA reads TGTGCCAGCAGCCCGGGACTAGCGCGTGAGCAGTACTTC. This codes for CASSPGLAREQYF.

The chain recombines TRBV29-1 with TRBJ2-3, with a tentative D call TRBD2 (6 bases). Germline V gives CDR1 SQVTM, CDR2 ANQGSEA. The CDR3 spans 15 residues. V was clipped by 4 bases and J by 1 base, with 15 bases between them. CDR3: CSVAKGRLRTDTQYF. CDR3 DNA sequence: TGCAGCGTTGCCAAAGGGAGGTTGCGCACAGATACGCAGTATTTT.

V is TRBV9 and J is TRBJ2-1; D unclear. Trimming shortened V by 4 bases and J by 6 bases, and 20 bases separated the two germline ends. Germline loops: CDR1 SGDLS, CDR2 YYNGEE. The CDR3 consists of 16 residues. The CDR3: CASSTSGILILNEQFF. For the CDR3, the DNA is TGTGCCAGCAGCACTTCAGGAATTTTAATCCTCAATGAGCAGTTCTTC.

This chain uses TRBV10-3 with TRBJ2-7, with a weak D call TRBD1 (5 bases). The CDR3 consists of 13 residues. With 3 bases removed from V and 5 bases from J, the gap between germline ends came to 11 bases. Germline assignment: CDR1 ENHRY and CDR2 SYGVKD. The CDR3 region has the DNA TGTGCCATCAGTGAAGGGGTAATGGACGAGCAGTACTTC. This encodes CAISEGVMDEQYF.

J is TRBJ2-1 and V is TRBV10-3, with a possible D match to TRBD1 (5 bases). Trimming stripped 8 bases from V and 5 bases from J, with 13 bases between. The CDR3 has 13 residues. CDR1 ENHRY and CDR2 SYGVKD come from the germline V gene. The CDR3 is CAIVGTGNNEQFF. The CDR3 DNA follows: TGTGCCATCGTCGGCACAGGAAACAATGAGCAGTTCTTC.

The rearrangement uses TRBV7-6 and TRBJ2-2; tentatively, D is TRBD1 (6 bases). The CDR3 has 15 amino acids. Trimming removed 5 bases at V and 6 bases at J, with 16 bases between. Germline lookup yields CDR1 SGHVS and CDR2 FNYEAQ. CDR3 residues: CASSSPTQGSGELFF. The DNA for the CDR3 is TGTGCCAGCAGCAGCCCGACACAGGGTTCCGGGGAGCTGTTTTTT.

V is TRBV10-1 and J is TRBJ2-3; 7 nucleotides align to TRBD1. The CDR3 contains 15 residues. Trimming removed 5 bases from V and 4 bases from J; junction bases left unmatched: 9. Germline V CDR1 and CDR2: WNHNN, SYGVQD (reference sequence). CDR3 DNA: TGCGCCAGCAGTCCCGGGACAGCACTCTCAGATACGCAGTATTTT. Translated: CASSPGTALSDTQYF.

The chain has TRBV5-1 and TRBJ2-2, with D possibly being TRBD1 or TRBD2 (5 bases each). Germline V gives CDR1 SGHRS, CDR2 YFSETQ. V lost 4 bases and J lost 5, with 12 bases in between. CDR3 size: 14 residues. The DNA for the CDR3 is TGCGCCAGCAGCCCGAAGGGACCTACCGGGGAGCTGTTTTTT. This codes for CASSPKGPTGELFF.